A single sample gave rise to the 10 T cell receptor beta chains below, sequenced in a study of OX40 agonist ivuxolimab in advanced cancers. Data came from immunoSEQ multiplex PCR; TCRdb stores just in-frame clones and leaves some out. This table holds around 56,000 clones, around 90% found once. The sample in question was CD4+ or CD8+ T cells sorted from blood, obtained in a trial of the OX40 agonist ivuxolimab. The receptors come from an adult with an advanced solid tumor such as melanoma, head and neck, liver or kidney cancer.

J is TRBJ2-1 and V is TRBV6-5, with TRBD2 matching 7 bases. V was clipped by 6 bases and J by 5 bases; unmatched bases: 4. This CDR3 spans 13 amino acids. CDR1 and CDR2 (germline): MNHEY, SVGAGI. CDR3 sequence reads: CASSLAAHNEQFF. The CDR3, as DNA: TGTGCCAGCAGCCTAGCGGCTCACAATGAGCAGTTCTTC.

This chain links TRBV9 with TRBJ2-2; D not certain. This CDR3 contains 12 residues. The germline CDR1 and CDR2 sequences are SGDLS and YYNGEE. Trimming cost V 3 bases and J 4 bases, with 4 bases left between them. The CDR3 DNA follows: TGTGCCAGCAGCGCCTTCACCGGGGAGCTGTTTTTT. Translating it yields CASSAFTGELFF.

This clone was seen just once. This chain joins TRBV5-1 and TRBJ2-1; TRBD1 or TRBD2 may be the D gene (5 bases each). Germline values: CDR1 SGHRS, CDR2 YFSETQ. This CDR3 comprises 15 residues. V shed 2 bases and J shed 0 bases, with 9 bases lying between them. The CDR3 spells CASSFWDGSYNEQFF. CDR3 DNA sequence: TGCGCCAGCAGCTTCTGGGACGGCTCCTACAATGAGCAGTTCTTC.

This clone was counted a single time. The CDR3 sequence is CASSLAPTPPYGGYTF. The CDR3 DNA reads TGCGCCAGCAGCTTGGCTCCGACGCCACCGTATGGTGGCTACACCTTC. The rearrangement joins TRBV5-1 to TRBJ1-2; D gene uncertain. Germline V gene sequence: CDR1 SGHRS, CDR2 YFSETQ. V was clipped by 0 bases and J by 7 bases, with 19 bases between them. The CDR3 extends over 16 amino acids.

The V and J genes are TRBV5-1 and TRBJ2-3; TRBD2 aligns across 7 bases. Germline V gives CDR1 SGHRS, CDR2 YFSETQ. This CDR3 comprises 17 residues. V lost 4 bases, J lost 0 bases, and 11 bases stayed unmatched. The chain's CDR3 is CASSGSTSSASTDTQYF. The DNA for the CDR3 is TGCGCCAGCAGCGGATCGACTAGCTCAGCTAGCACAGATACGCAGTATTTT.

The chain uses TRBV4-1 and TRBJ2-2; D remains ambiguous. This CDR3 region has 14 residues. V gave up 4 bases and J gave up 2 bases, with 8 bases separating them. Per the germline V gene, CDR1 is MGHRA and CDR2 is YSYEKL. For the CDR3, the DNA is TGCGCCAGCAGCCCATCTCAAAACACCGGGGAGCTGTTTTTT. Residues: CASSPSQNTGELFF.

This clone was counted only a few times. The chain recombines TRBV7-6 with TRBJ1-1; D call uncertain. Germline V lookup: CDR1 SGHVS, CDR2 FNYEAQ. The germline V and J ends were trimmed by 5 bases and 2 bases, with 12 bases remaining between them. The CDR3 is 14 residues long. In DNA form, the CDR3 reads TGTGCCAGCAGCCGCGGGAGGGAAAACACTGAAGCTTTCTTT. Translated: CASSRGRENTEAFF.

The rearrangement uses TRBV6-5 and TRBJ2-1; D is ambiguous. CDR1 is MNHEY, CDR2 SVGAGI, per germline. Trimming left V 4 bases short and J 10 bases short, with 11 bases between. The CDR3 contains 12 residues. The CDR3 coding sequence is TGTGCCAGCAGTTTCCTCGGTAGAGAGCAGTTCTTC. As protein: CASSFLGREQFF.

The chain uses TRBV7-8 and TRBJ2-2; D remains ambiguous. Germline V gene sequence: CDR1 SGHVS, CDR2 FQNEAQ. The V end was cut by 1 base, the J end by 0 bases, with 12 bases between. The CDR3 has 17 amino acids. The CDR3 DNA sequence: TGTGCCAGCAGCTTAGGTCACAAGGCCCCGAACACCGGGGAGCTGTTTTTT. Protein product: CASSLGHKAPNTGELFF.

This rearrangement joins TRBV4-1 to TRBJ2-2; 9 bases align to TRBD2. Germline trimming cut 2 bases from V and 0 bases from J; bases unmatched to any gene: 4. Germline V gene lookup returns CDR1 MGHRA and CDR2 YSYEKL. This CDR3 has 17 amino acids. The CDR3: CASSQNAGGPNTGELFF. In DNA, the CDR3 is TGCGCCAGCAGCCAAAACGCGGGGGGGCCGAACACCGGGGAGCTGTTTTTT.